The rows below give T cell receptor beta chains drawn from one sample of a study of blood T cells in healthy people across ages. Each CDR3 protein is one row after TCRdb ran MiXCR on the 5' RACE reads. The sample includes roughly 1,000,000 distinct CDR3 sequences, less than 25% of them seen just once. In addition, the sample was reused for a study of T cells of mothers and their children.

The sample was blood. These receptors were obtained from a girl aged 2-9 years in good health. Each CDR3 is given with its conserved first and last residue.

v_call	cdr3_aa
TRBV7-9	CASSISLPRGKIAYEQYF
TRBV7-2	CASSQGTVPPGYEQYF
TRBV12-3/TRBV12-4	CASSFGSLAYEQYF
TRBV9	CASSTGESAGYEQYF
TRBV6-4	CASSDPLQQGAETQYF
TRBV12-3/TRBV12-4	CASSLLGKGANVLTF
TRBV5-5	CASSRDIDTQYF
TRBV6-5	CASSCQWDSKETQYF
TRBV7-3	CASSHTLGGRTDTQYF
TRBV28	CASNGQGIEEKLFF
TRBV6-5	CASNREAGPARAFF
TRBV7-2	CASSLVQDTEAFF
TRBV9	CASSSRPGNKQYF
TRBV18	CASSQETIGALSTEAFF
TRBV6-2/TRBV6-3	CASSPILAGVYNEQFF
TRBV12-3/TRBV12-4	CASCLLRDYGNEKLFF
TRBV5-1	CASSFSRVEMNTEAFF
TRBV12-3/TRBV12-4	CASSLSGGWSSYNEQFF
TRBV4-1	CASSQDQGAGYGYTF
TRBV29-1	CSVEDPDGRLYGYTF
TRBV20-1	CSAYPGTGLSNQPQHF
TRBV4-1	CASSPEGNSNQPQHF
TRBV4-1	CASSLTNQGSLRGYTF
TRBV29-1	CSVDTWQGMGETQYF
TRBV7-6	CASSLAGGPIETQYF
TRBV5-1	CASSFNPHNEQFF
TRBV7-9	CASSGNRDRGTDEQFF
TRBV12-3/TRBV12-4	CASSPQEDEQFF
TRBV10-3	CAISEGPGRGCEQYF
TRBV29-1	CSVEPAGAHYEQYF
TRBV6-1	CASSQTPGGQETQYF
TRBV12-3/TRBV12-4	CASRDGLNTEAFF
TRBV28	CASSGRISTDTQYF
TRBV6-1	CASSRHGVETQYF
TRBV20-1	CSAREGGLRQFF
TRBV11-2	CASSLHSANPPRGYTF
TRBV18	CASLGQGGYEQYF
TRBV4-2	CASSWYGAGESPDTQYF